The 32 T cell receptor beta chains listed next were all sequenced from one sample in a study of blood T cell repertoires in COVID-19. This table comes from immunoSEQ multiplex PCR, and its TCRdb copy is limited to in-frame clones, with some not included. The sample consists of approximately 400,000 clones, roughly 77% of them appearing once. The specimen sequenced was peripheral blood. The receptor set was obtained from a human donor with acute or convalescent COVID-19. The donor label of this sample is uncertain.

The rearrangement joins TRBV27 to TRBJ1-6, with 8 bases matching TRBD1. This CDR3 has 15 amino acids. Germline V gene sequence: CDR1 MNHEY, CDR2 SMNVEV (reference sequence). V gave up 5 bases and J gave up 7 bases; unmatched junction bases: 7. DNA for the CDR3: TGTGCCAGCAGTCCAACGGGACAGGCGAATTCACCCCTCCACTTT. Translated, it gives CASSPTGQANSPLHF.

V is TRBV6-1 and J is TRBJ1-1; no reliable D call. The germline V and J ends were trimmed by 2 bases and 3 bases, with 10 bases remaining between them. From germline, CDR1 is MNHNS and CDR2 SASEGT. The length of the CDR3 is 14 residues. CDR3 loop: CASSEPGMYTEAFF. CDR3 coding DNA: TGTGCCAGCAGTGAACCGGGAATGTACACTGAAGCTTTCTTT.

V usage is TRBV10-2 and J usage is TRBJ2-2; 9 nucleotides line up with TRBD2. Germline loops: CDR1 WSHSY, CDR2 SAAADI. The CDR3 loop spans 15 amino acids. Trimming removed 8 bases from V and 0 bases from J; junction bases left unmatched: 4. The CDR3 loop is CASGRLAANTGELFF. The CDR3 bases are TGCGCCAGCGGGAGACTAGCGGCGAACACCGGGGAGCTGTTTTTT.

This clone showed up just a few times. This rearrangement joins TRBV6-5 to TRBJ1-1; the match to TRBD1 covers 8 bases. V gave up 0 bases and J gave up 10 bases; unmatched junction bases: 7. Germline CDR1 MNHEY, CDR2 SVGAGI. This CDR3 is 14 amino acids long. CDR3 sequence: CASSYSRQGFTAFF. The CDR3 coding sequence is TGTGCCAGCAGTTACTCGAGACAGGGGTTTACAGCTTTCTTT.

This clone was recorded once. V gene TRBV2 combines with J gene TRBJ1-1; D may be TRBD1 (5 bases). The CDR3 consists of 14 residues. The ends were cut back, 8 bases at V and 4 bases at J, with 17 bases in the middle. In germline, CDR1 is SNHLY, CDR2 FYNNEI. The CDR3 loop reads CASQVQRQTTEAFF. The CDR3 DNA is TGTGCCAGCCAAGTCCAGAGACAGACCACTGAAGCTTTCTTT.

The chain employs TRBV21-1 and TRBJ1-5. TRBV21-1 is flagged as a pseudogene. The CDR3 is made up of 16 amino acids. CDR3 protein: CASSSPRWGDNQPQHF. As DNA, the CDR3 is TGTGCCAGCAGCTCCCCCCGGTGGGGAGACAATCAGCCCCAGCATTTT.

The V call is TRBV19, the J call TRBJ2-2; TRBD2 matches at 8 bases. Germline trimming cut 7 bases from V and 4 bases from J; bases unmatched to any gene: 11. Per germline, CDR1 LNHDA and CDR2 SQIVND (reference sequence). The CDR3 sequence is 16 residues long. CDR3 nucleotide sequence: TGTGCCAGTACCCCCGGGAGCGGGGGCGGCACCGGGGAGCTGTTTTTT. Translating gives CASTPGSGGGTGELFF.

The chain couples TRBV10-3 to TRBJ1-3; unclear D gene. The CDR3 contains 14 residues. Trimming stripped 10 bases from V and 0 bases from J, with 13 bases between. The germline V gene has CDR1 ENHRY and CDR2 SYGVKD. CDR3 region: CATEDGTSGNTIYF. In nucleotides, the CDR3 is TGTGCCACGGAGGACGGCACCTCTGGAAACACCATATATTTT.

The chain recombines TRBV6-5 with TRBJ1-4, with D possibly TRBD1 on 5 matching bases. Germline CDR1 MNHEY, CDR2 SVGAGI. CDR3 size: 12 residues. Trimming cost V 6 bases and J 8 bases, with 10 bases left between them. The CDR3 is CASRTDGEKLFF. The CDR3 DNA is TGTGCCAGCAGGACAGACGGAGAAAAACTGTTTTTT.

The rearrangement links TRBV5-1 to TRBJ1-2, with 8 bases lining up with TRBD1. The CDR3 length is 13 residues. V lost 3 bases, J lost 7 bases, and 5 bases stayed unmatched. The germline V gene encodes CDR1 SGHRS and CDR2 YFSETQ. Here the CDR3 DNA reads TGCGCCAGCAGCTACGGACAGGGCGGTGGCTACACCTTC. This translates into CASSYGQGGGYTF. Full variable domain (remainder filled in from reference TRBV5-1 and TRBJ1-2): KAGVTQTPRYLIKTRGQQVTLSCSPISGHRSVSWYQQTPGQGLQFLFEYFSETQRNKGNFPGRFSGRQFSNSRSEMNVSTLELGDSALYLCASSYGQGGGYTFGSGTRLTVV.

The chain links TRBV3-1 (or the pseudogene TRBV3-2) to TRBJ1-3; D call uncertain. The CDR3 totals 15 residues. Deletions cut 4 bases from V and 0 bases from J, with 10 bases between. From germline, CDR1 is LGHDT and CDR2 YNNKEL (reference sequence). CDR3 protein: CASSLSPDSGNTIYF. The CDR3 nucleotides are TGTGCCAGCAGCCTATCGCCAGACTCTGGAAACACCATATATTTT.

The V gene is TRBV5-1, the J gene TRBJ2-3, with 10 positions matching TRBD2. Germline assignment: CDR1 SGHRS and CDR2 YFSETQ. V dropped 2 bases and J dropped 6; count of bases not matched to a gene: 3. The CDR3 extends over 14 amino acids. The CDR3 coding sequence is TGCGCCAGCAGCTTTAGCGGGGGGTTTGATACGCAGTATTTT. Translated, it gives CASSFSGGFDTQYF.

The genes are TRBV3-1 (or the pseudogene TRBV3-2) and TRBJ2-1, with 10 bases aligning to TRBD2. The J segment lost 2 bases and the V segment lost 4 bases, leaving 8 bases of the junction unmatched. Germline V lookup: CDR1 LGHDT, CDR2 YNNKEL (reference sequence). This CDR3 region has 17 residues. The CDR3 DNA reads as TGTGCCAGCAGCCGCCGGGTTACTAGCGGGGCCTACAATGAGCAGTTCTTC. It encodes CASSRRVTSGAYNEQFF.

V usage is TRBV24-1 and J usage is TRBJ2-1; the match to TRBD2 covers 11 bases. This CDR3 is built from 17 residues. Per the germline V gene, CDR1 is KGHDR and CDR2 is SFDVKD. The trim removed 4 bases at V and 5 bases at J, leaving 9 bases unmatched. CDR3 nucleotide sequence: TGTGCCACCAGTGACGACCTCACTAGCGGGGGCCACAATGAGCAGTTCTTC. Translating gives CATSDDLTSGGHNEQFF.

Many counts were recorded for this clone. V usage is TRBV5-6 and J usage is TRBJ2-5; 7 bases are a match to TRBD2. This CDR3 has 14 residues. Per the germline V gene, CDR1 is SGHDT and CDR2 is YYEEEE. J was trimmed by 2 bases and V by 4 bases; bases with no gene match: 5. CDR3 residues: CASSVGLGQETQYF. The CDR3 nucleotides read TGTGCCAGCAGCGTCGGACTAGGGCAAGAGACCCAGTACTTC.

The CDR3 spells CASSEPGHLTDTQYF. Here the CDR3 DNA reads TGTGCCAGCAGTGAACCGGGACACCTCACAGATACGCAGTATTTT. This chain uses TRBV6-1 with TRBJ2-3, with a possible D match to TRBD1 (6 bases). The CDR3 extends over 15 amino acids. Trimming took off 2 bases at V and 2 bases at J, with 11 bases between the two ends. Germline values: CDR1 MNHNS, CDR2 SASEGT.

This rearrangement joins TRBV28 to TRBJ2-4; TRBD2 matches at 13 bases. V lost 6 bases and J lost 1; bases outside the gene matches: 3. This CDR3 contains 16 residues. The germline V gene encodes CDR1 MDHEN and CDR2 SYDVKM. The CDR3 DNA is TGTGCCAGCAGCACGACTAGCGGGGGGGCCAAAAACATTCAGTACTTC. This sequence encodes CASSTTSGGAKNIQYF.

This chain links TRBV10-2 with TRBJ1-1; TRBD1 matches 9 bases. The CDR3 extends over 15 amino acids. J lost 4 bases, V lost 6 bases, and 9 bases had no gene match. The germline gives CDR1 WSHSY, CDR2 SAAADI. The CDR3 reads CASRGTRQGGTEAFF. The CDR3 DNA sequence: TGCGCCAGCAGGGGTACGAGACAGGGGGGCACTGAAGCTTTCTTT.

CDR3: CASSPTTSARRTQYF. The CDR3 coding sequence is TGTGCCAGCTCACCAACTACTAGCGCGAGAAGGACGCAGTATTTT. The rearrangement links TRBV18 to TRBJ2-3; 7 bases align to TRBD2. Germline V gene data show CDR1 as KGHSH and CDR2 as LQKENI. The V gene end was trimmed by 2 bases and the J gene end by 9 bases; junction bases not matched to a gene: 11. The CDR3 consists of 15 residues.

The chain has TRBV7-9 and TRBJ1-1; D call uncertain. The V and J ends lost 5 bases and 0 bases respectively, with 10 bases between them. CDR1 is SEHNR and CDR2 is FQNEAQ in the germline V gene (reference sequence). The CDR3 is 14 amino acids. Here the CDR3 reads CASSPLTVNTEAFF. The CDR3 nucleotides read TGTGCCAGCAGCCCGTTGACTGTGAACACTGAAGCTTTCTTT.

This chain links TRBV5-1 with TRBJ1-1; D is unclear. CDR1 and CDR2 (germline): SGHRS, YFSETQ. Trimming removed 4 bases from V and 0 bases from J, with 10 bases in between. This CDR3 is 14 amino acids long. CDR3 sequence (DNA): TGCGCCAGCAGCCTCGGGTTGGTGAACACTGAAGCTTTCTTT. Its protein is CASSLGLVNTEAFF.

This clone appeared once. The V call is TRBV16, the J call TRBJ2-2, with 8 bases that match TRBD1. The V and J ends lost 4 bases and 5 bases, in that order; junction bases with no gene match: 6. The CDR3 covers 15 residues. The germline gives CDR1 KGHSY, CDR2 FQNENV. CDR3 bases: TGTGCCAGCAGCCGTGACAGGGGTAGGACCGGGGAGCTGTTTTTT. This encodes CASSRDRGRTGELFF.

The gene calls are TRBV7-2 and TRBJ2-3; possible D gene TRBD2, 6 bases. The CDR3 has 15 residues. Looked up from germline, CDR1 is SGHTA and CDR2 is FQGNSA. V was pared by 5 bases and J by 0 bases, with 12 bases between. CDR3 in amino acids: CASSRWDLSTDTQYF. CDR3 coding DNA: TGTGCCAGCAGCCGGTGGGACTTGAGCACAGATACGCAGTATTTT.

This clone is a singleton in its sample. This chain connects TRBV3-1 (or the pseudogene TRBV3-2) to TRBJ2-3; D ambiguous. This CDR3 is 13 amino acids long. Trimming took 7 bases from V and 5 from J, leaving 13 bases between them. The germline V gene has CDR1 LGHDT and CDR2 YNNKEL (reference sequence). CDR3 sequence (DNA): TGTGCCAGCATGCGTGGGCCTGGAGATACGCAGTATTTT. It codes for CASMRGPGDTQYF.

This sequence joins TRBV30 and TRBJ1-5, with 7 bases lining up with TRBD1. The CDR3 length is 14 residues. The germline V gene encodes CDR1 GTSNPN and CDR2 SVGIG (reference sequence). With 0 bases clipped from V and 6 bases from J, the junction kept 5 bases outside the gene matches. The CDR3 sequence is CAWSVTGNGQPQHF. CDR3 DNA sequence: TGTGCCTGGAGTGTGACAGGGAATGGTCAGCCCCAGCATTTT.

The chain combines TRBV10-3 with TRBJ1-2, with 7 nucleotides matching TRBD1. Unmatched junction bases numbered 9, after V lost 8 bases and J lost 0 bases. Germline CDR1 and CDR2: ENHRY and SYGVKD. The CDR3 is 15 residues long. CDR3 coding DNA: TGTGCCATCTCTGGGACAGAGAAAGCTAACTATGGCTACACCTTC. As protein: CAISGTEKANYGYTF.

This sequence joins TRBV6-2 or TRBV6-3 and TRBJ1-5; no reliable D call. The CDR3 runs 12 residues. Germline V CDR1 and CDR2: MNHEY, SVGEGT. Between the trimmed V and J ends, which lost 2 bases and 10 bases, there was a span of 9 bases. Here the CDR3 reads CASSYARLPQHF. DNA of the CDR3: TGTGCCAGCAGTTACGCGAGATTACCCCAGCATTTT.

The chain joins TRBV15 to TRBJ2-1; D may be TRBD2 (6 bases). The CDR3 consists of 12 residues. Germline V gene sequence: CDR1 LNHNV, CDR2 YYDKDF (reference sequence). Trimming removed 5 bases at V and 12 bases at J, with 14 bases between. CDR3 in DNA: TGTGCCACCAGCGACCCACTAGCCCCGCAGTTCTTC. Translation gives CATSDPLAPQFF.

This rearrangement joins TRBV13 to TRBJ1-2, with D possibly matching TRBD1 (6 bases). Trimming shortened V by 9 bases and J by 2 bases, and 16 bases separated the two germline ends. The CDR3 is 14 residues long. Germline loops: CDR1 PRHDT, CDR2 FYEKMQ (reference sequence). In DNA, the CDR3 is TGTGCCAGTAAGGGGAGGGGGACCAACTATGGCTACACCTTC. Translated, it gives CASKGRGTNYGYTF.

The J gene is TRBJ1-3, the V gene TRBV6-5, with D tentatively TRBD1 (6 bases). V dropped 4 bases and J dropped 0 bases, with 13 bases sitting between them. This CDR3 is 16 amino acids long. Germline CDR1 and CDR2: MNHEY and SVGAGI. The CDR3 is CASSSGRGISGNTIYF. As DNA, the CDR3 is TGTGCCAGCAGTTCCGGCAGGGGAATCTCTGGAAACACCATATATTTT.

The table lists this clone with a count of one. CDR3 region: CASSLTRGPDTQYF. The CDR3 DNA reads as TGTGCCAGCAGCTTAACCAGGGGTCCAGATACGCAGTATTTT. The gene calls are TRBV5-4 and TRBJ2-3, with a possible D match to TRBD1 (6 bases). Germline V gene sequence: CDR1 SGHNT, CDR2 YYREEE (reference sequence). The CDR3 totals 14 residues. V lost 2 bases, J lost 4 bases, and 11 bases lay in between.

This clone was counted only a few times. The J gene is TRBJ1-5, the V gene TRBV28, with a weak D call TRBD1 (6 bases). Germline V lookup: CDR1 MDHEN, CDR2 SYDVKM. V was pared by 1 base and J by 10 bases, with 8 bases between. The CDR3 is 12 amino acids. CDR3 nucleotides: TGTGCCAGCAGTTTATACAGGGTTCCCCAGCATTTT. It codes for CASSLYRVPQHF. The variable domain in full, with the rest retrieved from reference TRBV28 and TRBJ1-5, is DVKVTQSSRYLVKRTGEKVFLECVQDMDHENMFWYRQDPGLGLRLIYFSYDVKMKEKGDIPEGYSVSREKKERFSLILESASTNQTSMYLCASSLYRVPQHFGDGTRLSIL.